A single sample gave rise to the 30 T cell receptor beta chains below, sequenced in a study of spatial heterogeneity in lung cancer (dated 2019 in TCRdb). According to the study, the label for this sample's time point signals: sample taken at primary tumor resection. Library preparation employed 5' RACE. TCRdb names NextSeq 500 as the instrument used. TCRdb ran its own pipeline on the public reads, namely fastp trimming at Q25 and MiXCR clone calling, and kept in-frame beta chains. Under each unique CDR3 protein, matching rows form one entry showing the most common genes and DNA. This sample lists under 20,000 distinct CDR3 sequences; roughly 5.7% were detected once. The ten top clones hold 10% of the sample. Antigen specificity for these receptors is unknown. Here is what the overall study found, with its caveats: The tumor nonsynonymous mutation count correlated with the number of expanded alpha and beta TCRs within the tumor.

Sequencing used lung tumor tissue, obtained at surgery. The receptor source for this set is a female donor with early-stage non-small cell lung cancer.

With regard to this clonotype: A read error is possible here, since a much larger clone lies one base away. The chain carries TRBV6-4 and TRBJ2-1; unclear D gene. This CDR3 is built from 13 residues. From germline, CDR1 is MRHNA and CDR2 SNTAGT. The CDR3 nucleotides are TGTGCCAGCAGTGGTTCTGAAGTGAATGTGCAGTTCTTC. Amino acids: CASSGSEVNVQFF.

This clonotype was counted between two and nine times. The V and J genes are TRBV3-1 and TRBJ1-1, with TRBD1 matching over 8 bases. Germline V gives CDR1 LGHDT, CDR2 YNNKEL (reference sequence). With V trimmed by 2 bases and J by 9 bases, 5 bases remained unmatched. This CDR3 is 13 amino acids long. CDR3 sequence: CASSQFGQGKAFF. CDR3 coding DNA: TGTGCCAGCAGCCAATTTGGACAGGGAAAAGCTTTCTTT.

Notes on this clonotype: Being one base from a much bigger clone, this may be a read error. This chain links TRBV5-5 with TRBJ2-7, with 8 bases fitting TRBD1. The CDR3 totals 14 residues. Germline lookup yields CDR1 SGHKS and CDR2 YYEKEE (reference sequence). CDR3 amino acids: CACSFGQGLGEQYF. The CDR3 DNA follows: TGTGCCTGCAGCTTTGGACAGGGACTTGGCGAGCAGTACTTC.

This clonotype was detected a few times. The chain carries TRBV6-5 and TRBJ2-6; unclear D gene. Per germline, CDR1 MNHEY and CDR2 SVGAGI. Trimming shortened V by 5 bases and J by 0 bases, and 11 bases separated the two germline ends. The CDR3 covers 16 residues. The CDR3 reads CASSTDRTSGANVLTF. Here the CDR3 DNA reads TGTGCCAGCAGTACCGATAGAACCTCTGGGGCCAACGTCCTGACTTTC.

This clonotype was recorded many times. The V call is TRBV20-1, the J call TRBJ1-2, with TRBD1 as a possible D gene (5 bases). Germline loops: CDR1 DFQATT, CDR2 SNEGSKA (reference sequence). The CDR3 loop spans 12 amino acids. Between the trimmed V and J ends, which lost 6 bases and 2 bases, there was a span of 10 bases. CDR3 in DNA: TGCAGTGCCGGGGCAGTGAACTATGGCTACACCTTC. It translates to CSAGAVNYGYTF.

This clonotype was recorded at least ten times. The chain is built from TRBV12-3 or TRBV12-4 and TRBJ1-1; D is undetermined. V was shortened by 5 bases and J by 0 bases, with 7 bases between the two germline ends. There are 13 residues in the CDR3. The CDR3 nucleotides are TGTGCCAGCAGTACATCCATGAACACTGAAGCTTTCTTT. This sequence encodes CASSTSMNTEAFF.

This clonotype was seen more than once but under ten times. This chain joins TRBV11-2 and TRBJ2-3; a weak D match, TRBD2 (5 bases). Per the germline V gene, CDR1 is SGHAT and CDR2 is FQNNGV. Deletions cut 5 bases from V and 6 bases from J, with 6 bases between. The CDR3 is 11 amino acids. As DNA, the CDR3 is TGTGCCAGCAGCCCGGGGGATACGCAGTATTTT. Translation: CASSPGDTQYF.

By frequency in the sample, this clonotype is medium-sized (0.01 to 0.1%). The CDR3 protein is CASSFRGSGETQYF. The CDR3 DNA reads TGTGCCAGCAGTTTCAGGGGGTCGGGAGAGACCCAGTACTTC. This sequence joins TRBV27 and TRBJ2-5; TRBD1 aligns across 7 bases. Germline V gene data show CDR1 as MNHEY and CDR2 as SMNVEV (reference sequence). The CDR3 runs 14 residues. V shed 3 bases, J shed 4 bases, and the junction held 5 bases outside the gene matches.

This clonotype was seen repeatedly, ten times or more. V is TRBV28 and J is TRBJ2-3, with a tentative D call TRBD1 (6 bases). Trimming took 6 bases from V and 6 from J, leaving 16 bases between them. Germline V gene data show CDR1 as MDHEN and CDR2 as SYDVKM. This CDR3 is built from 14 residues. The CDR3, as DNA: TGTGCCAGCAGCCGGGACACATTCGGGGATACGCAGTATTTT. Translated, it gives CASSRDTFGDTQYF.

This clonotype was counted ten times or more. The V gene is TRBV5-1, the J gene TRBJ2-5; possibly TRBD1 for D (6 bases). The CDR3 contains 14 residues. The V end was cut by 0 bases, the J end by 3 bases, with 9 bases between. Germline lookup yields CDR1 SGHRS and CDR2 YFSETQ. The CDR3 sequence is CASSLVGQKETQYF. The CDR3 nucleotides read TGCGCCAGCAGCTTGGTAGGACAGAAAGAGACCCAGTACTTC.

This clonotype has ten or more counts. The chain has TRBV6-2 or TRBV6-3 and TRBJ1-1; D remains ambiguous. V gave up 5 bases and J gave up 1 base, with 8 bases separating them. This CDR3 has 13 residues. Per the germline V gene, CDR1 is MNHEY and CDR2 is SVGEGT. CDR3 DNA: TGTGCCAGCAGTCGCTTGGAGAACACTGAAGCTTTCTTT. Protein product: CASSRLENTEAFF.

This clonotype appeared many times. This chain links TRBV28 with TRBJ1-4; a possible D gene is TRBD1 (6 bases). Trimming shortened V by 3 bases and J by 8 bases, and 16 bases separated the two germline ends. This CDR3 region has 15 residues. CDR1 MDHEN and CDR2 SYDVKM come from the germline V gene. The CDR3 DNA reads TGTGCCAGCAGTTTTGAGGGACATCTAAGGGAAAAACTGTTTTTT. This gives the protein CASSFEGHLREKLFF.

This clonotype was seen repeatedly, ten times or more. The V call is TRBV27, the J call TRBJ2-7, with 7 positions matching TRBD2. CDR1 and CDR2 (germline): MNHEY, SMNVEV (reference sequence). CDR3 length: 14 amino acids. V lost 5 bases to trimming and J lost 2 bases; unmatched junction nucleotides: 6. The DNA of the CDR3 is TGTGCCAGCAGTCCCTCAGGGAGGGCCTACGAGCAGTACTTC. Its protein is CASSPSGRAYEQYF.

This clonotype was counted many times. CDR3 protein: CAISESLESGYEQFF. The CDR3 DNA reads TGTGCCATCAGTGAGTCTCTAGAGTCCGGGTATGAGCAGTTCTTC. The chain employs TRBV10-3 and TRBJ2-1; D remains unclear. Per germline, CDR1 ENHRY and CDR2 SYGVKD. Between the trimmed V and J ends, which lost 0 bases and 8 bases, there was a span of 14 bases. The CDR3 contains 15 residues.

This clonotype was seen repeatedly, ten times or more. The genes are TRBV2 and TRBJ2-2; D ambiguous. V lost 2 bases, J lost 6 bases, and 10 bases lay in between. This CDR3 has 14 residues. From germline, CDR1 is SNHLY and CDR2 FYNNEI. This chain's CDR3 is CASSESTRAGELFF. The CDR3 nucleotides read TGTGCCAGCAGTGAATCAACCCGGGCCGGGGAGCTGTTTTTT.

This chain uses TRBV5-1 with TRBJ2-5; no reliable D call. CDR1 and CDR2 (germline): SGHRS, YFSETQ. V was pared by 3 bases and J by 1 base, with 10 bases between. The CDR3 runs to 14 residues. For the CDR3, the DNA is TGCGCCAGCAGCTACGCGACTGGCCAAGAGACCCAGTACTTC. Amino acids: CASSYATGQETQYF. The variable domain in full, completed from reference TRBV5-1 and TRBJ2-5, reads KAGVTQTPRYLIKTRGQQVTLSCSPISGHRSVSWYQQTPGQGLQFLFEYFSETQRNKGNFPGRFSGRQFSNSRSEMNVSTLELGDSALYLCASSYATGQETQYFGPGTRLLVL.

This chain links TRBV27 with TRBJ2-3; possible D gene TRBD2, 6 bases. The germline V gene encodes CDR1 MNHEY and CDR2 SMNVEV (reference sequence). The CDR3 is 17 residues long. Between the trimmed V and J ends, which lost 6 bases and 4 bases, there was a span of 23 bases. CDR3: CASSRLRRALLADTQYF. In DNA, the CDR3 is TGTGCCAGCAGCCGGCTACGGAGGGCCCTCCTCGCAGATACGCAGTATTTT.

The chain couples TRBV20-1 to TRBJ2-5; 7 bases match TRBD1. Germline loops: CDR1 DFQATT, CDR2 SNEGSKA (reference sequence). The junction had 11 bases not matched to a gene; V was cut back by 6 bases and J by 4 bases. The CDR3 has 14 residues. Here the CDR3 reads CSAGNQGVRETQYF. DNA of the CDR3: TGCAGTGCAGGGAATCAGGGGGTTCGAGAGACCCAGTACTTC.

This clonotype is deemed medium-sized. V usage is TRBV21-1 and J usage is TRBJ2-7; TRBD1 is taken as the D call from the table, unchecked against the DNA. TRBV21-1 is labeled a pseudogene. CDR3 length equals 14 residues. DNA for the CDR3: TGTGCCAGCAGCACCAGGACAGGGGCCTACGAGCAGTACTTC. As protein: CASSTRTGAYEQYF.

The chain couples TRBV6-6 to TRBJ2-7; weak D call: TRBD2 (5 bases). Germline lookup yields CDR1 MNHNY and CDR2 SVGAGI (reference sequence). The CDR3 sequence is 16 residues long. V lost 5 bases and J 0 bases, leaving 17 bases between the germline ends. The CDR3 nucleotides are TGTGCCAGCAGTCCCACTAGTGGGAGACCCTCCTACGAGCAGTACTTC. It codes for CASSPTSGRPSYEQYF.

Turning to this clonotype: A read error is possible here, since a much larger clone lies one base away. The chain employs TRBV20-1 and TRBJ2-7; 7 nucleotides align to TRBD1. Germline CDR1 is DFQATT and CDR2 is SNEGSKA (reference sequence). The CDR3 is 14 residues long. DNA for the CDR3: TGCAGTGCTGGAGAAAGACAGGGACGCTACGAGCAGTACTTC. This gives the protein CSAGERQGRYEQYF.

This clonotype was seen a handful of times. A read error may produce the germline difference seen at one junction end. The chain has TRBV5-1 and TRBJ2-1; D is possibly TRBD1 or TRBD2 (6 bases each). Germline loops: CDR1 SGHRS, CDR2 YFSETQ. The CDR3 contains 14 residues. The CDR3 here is CASRRGASNEQALF. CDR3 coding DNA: TGCGCCAGCAGGAGGGGGGCCTCCAATGAGCAGGCTCTCTTC.

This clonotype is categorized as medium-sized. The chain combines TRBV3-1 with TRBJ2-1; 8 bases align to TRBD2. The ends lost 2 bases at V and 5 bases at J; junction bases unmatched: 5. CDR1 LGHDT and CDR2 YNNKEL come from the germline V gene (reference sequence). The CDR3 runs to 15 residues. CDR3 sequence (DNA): TGTGCCAGCAGCCAAAAACCAGCGGGGGACAATGAGCAGTTCTTC. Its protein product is CASSQKPAGDNEQFF.

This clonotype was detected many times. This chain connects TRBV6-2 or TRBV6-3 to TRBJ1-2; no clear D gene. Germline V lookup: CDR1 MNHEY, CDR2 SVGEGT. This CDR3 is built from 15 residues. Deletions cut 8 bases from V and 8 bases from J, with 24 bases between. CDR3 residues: CASRPDYSTEAGYTF. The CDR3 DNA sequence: TGTGCCAGCCGGCCTGACTACAGTACGGAGGCCGGCTACACCTTC.

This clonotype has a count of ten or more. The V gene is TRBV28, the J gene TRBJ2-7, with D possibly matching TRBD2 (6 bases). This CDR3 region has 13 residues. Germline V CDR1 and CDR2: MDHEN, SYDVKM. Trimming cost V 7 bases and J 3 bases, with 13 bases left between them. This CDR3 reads CASNKEGFYEQYF. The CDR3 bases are TGTGCCAGCAATAAGGAGGGGTTCTACGAGCAGTACTTC.

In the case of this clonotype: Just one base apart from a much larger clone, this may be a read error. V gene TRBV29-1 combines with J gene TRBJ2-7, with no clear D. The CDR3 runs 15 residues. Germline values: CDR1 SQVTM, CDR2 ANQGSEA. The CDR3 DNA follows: TGCAGCGTTGTTTGGTTAGATAAAAGCTCCCACGAGCAGTACTTC. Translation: CSVVWLDKSSHEQYF.

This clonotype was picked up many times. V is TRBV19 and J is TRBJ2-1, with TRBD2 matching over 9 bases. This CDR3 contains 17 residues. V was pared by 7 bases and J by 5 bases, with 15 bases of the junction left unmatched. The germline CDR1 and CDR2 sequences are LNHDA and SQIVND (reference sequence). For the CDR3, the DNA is TGTGCCAGTACCCCTCTTAGCGGGAGCGGTCCCCACAATGAGCAGTTCTTC. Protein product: CASTPLSGSGPHNEQFF.

In DNA, the CDR3 is TGCAGTGCTAGCGGTTGGGGGGGCGAGCAGTACTTC. It encodes CSASGWGGEQYF. V gene TRBV20-1 combines with J gene TRBJ2-7, with 7 positions matching TRBD2. Losses at the gene ends were 3 bases for V and 6 bases for J; bases not matched to a gene: 5. From germline, CDR1 is DFQATT and CDR2 SNEGSKA (reference sequence). The CDR3 covers 12 residues.

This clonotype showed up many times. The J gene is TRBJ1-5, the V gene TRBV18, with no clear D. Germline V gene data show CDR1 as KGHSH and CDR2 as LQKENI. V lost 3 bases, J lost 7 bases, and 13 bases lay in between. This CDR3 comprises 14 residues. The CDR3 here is CASSPRFEGQPQHF. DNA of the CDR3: TGTGCCAGCTCACCTAGATTCGAGGGCCAGCCCCAGCATTTT.

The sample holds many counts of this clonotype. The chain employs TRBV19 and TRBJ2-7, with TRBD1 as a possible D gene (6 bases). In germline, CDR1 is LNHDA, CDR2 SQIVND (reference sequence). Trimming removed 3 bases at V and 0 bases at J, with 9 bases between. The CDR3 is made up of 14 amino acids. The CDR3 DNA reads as TGTGCCAGTAGTATGACAGGTAGCTCCTACGAGCAGTACTTC. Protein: CASSMTGSSYEQYF.